Ten or more counts support the clone carrying this T cell receptor beta chain. Antigen specificity is unknown. J gave up 1 base and V 1 base, and 2 bases lay outside the gene matches. The germline V gene has CDR1 SGHRS and CDR2 YFSETQ. CDR3 length: 15 residues. The entry originates in a study of T cells after yellow fever vaccination. General study results and limits: Peak timing came faster in the weaker secondary response, day 5 versus 15. Overall, a small share of clonotypes was seen in both CD4 and CD8 compartments.

Researchers made TCR cDNA using 5'RACE template switching, and this step added a universal primer site and UMIs. TCRdb reprocessed the 5' RACE reads via MiXCR and lists one record per CDR3 protein. Here the sample spans 250,000 to 350,000 distinct CDR3 sequences, roughly 8.7% being singletons. Specimen: CD4+ T cells sorted from PBMCs, collected 5 days after the yellow fever booster vaccination. The genes are TRBV5-1 and TRBJ2-3, with 8 nucleotides matching TRBD2. This TCR was sampled from a man aged 18 to 35 who received the YFV17D yellow fever vaccine. DNA of the CDR3: TGCGCCAGCAGCTTGCAGCGGGGGCGCACAGATACGCAGTATTTT. It is translated as CASSLQRGRTDTQYF.